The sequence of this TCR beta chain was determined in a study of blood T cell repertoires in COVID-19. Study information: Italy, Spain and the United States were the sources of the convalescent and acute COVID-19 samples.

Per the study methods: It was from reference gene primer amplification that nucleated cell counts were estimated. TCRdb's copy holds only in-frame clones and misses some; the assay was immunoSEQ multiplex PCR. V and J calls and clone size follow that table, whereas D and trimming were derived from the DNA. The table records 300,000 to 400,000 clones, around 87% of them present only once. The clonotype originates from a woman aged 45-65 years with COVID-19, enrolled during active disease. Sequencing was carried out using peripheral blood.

The CDR3: CASSFTTSYEQYF. The CDR3 DNA reads TGTGCCAGCAGTTTTACTACCTCCTACGAGCAGTACTTC. V and J are TRBV27 and TRBJ2-7; D gene unclear. This CDR3 is built from 13 residues. V gave up 3 bases and J gave up 0 bases, with 6 bases separating them. Germline CDR1 is MNHEY and CDR2 is SMNVEV (reference sequence).